The 9 T cell receptor beta chains below all came from one sample that was sequenced in a study of T cells after yellow fever vaccination. TCRdb redid the calling of the 5' RACE reads with MiXCR, one entry per CDR3 protein. The repertoire holds roughly 260,000 distinct CDR3 sequences, over 10% seen once, with about 0.51% in the top ten. Here the sequenced sample was CD4+ T cells sorted from PBMCs, taken 45 days after the yellow fever booster vaccination. These receptors all come from a man aged 30 to 39 who received the YFV17D yellow fever vaccine.

This chain links TRBV30 with TRBJ2-3; 13 bases line up with TRBD2. V lost 7 bases to trimming and J lost 0 bases; unmatched junction nucleotides: 10. The CDR3 has 17 amino acids. CDR1 and CDR2 (germline): GTSNPN, SVGIG (reference sequence). The CDR3 coding sequence is TGTGCCTCGACTAGCGGGAGGACGAAGGGTAGCACAGATACGCAGTATTTT. Translated: CASTSGRTKGSTDTQYF. The full variable domain, rest sourced from reference TRBV30 and TRBJ2-3, is SQTIHQWPATLVQPVGSPLSLECTVEGTSNPNLYWYRQAAGRGLQLLFYSVGIGQISSEVPQNLSASRPQDRQFILSSKKLLLSDSGFYLCASTSGRTKGSTDTQYFGPGTRLTVL.

This clonotype was counted a few times. The CDR3 reads CASSFGQSGNQPQHF. Written as DNA, the CDR3 is TGTGCCAGCAGTTTCGGTCAGTCAGGCAATCAGCCCCAGCATTTT. The chain carries TRBV12-3 or TRBV12-4 and TRBJ1-5; D ambiguous. Trimming removed 3 bases at V and 2 bases at J, with 11 bases between. CDR3 length: 15 amino acids.

The chain is built from TRBV30 and TRBJ2-3; 8 bases match TRBD1. The J segment lost 7 bases and the V segment lost 2 bases, leaving 5 bases of the junction unmatched. The CDR3 spans 13 residues. Germline V lookup: CDR1 GTSNPN, CDR2 SVGIG (reference sequence). DNA of the CDR3: TGTGCCTGGAGTACCAACAGGGGGAATACGCAGTATTTT. It codes for CAWSTNRGNTQYF.

This chain joins TRBV6-5 and TRBJ1-5, with 7 bases matching TRBD1. CDR1 MNHEY and CDR2 SVGAGI come from the germline V gene. The CDR3 is made up of 19 amino acids. J lost 2 bases, V lost 1 base, and 14 bases had no gene match. The CDR3 DNA reads TGTGCCAGCAGTTACTTCCAGCCGACAGGGTCCCATGGCAATCAGCCCCAGCATTTT. Its translation: CASSYFQPTGSHGNQPQHF.

V gene TRBV5-4 combines with J gene TRBJ2-2, with D possibly TRBD2 on 5 matching bases. CDR3 length equals 17 residues. V was cut by 4 bases and J by 6 bases, with 22 bases left in between. Germline V gene sequence: CDR1 SGHNT, CDR2 YYREEE (reference sequence). CDR3 protein: CASSPMGGPSNSGELFF. The CDR3 nucleotides read TGTGCCAGCAGCCCAATGGGCGGGCCCTCAAACTCCGGGGAGCTGTTTTTT.

V and J are TRBV20-1 and TRBJ2-7; D is uncertain. This CDR3 has 14 residues. Germline CDR1 is DFQATT and CDR2 is SNEGSKA (reference sequence). The V end was cut by 1 base, the J end by 7 bases, with 17 bases between. The CDR3 here is CSARGGGVSWEQYF. The CDR3 region has the DNA TGCAGTGCTAGAGGGGGTGGCGTTTCATGGGAGCAGTACTTC.

This clonotype was counted a few times. The V call is TRBV4-2, the J call TRBJ2-6, with D maybe TRBD1 (7 bases). In germline, CDR1 is LGHNA, CDR2 YNFKEQ. Trimming removed 4 bases at V and 1 base at J, with 17 bases between. The CDR3 is 18 amino acids. The CDR3 loop reads CASSPGQDGRSGANVLTF. The CDR3 bases are TGTGCCAGCAGCCCAGGACAGGATGGGAGGTCTGGGGCCAACGTCCTGACTTTC.

There are a few counts of this clonotype. This chain uses TRBV7-2 with TRBJ2-3; D is perhaps TRBD2 (6 bases). Germline V gives CDR1 SGHTA, CDR2 FQGNSA. This CDR3 is built from 14 residues. Trimming pared 6 bases from V and 4 bases from J, leaving 14 bases between. The CDR3 here is CASSYTAGADTQYF. CDR3 in DNA: TGTGCCAGCAGTTACACAGCGGGCGCAGATACGCAGTATTTT. The entire variable domain, with the rest obtained from reference TRBV7-2 and TRBJ2-3, is as follows: GAGVSQSPSNKVTEKGKDVELRCDPISGHTALYWYRQSLGQGLEFLIYFQGNSAPDKSGLPSDRFSAERTGGSVSTLTIQRTQQEDSAVYLCASSYTAGADTQYFGPGTRLTVL.

This clonotype was counted only a few times. The rearrangement uses TRBV15 and TRBJ2-3; TRBD2 matches at 7 bases. V lost 5 bases, J lost 6 bases, and 11 bases stayed unmatched. Per the germline V gene, CDR1 is LNHNV and CDR2 is YYDKDF (reference sequence). The CDR3 loop spans 15 amino acids. CDR3 protein: CATSRGRGLEDTQYF. The CDR3 DNA is TGTGCCACCAGCCGGGGGAGAGGACTAGAGGATACGCAGTATTTT.